These 31 T cell receptor beta chains originate from one sample sequenced in a study of blood T cell repertoires in COVID-19. Profiled with immunoSEQ multiplex PCR; TCRdb holds only in-frame clones, not every one. Of about 120,000 clones in the sample, 65% to 80% are singletons; the top ten hold 6% to 8%. Sequencing used peripheral blood. The source of these receptors is a woman in her fifties or sixties with acute or convalescent COVID-19.

The chain couples TRBV7-2 to TRBJ1-2; TRBD1 matches at 10 bases. V lost 1 base to trimming and J lost 6 bases; unmatched junction nucleotides: 2. In germline, CDR1 is SGHTA, CDR2 FQGNSA. This CDR3 has 14 residues. Written as DNA, the CDR3 is TGTGCCAGCAGCTTAGGACAGGGGGCGGATGGCTACACCTTC. It translates to CASSLGQGADGYTF.

The V call is TRBV2, the J call TRBJ2-7, with TRBD2 matching 7 bases. This CDR3 spans 12 amino acids. Germline V gene lookup returns CDR1 SNHLY and CDR2 FYNNEI. V was clipped by 6 bases and J by 4 bases; unmatched bases: 3. CDR3 residues: CASRASGYEQYF. The CDR3, as DNA: TGTGCCAGCAGAGCTAGCGGTTACGAGCAGTACTTC.

CDR3 region: CASKQGFGHTIYF. The CDR3 nucleotides read TGTGCCAGCAAGCAGGGGTTTGGGCACACCATATATTTT. This chain uses TRBV6-6 with TRBJ1-3; D perhaps matches TRBD1 (6 bases). The CDR3 is 13 amino acids. V gave up 7 bases and J gave up 8 bases, with 15 bases separating them. Germline V CDR1 and CDR2: MNHNY, SVGAGI (reference sequence).

This clone occurred once. CDR3 protein: CASSLGLDEGGTEAFF. The CDR3 DNA follows: TGCGCCAGCAGCTTGGGGCTCGACGAGGGCGGCACTGAAGCTTTCTTT. The gene calls are TRBV5-1 and TRBJ1-1; D unresolved. V was pared by 0 bases and J by 4 bases, with 16 bases between. The germline CDR1 and CDR2 sequences are SGHRS and YFSETQ. This CDR3 region has 16 residues.

This clone showed up just a few times. This chain links TRBV7-9 with TRBJ2-1; 12 bases map to TRBD2. Trimming removed 5 bases from V and 4 bases from J; junction bases left unmatched: 9. The CDR3 spans 17 residues. Per the germline V gene, CDR1 is SEHNR and CDR2 is FQNEAQ (reference sequence). The CDR3 nucleotides read TGTGCCAGCAGCCCCAATCCTAGCGGGGGGGGATACAATGAGCAGTTCTTC. This encodes CASSPNPSGGGYNEQFF.

In its sample, this clone was seen once. The rearrangement uses TRBV10-2 and TRBJ2-1; D remains ambiguous. Trimming removed 4 bases from V and 7 bases from J, with 11 bases in between. The CDR3 consists of 13 residues. In germline, CDR1 is WSHSY, CDR2 SAAADI. The CDR3 here is CASSVQAGNEQFF. For the CDR3, the DNA is TGCGCCAGCAGTGTTCAGGCCGGAAATGAGCAGTTCTTC.

This chain joins TRBV5-4 and TRBJ1-6; TRBD1 is a possible D gene (6 bases). The CDR3 sequence is 13 residues long. Germline V CDR1 and CDR2: SGHNT, YYREEE (reference sequence). V lost 8 bases and J 8 bases, leaving 14 bases between the germline ends. The DNA for the CDR3 is TGTGCCAGTAACAGGGAACCGGATTCACCCCTCCACTTT. Its translation: CASNREPDSPLHF.

This clone was counted between two and nine times. The chain couples TRBV30 to TRBJ1-1; weak D call: TRBD1 (5 bases). Trimming removed 2 bases from V and 4 bases from J, with 14 bases in between. This CDR3 spans 14 amino acids. Per the germline V gene, CDR1 is GTSNPN and CDR2 is SVGIG (reference sequence). The CDR3 DNA reads TGTGCCTGGAGTCTATTGACAGCCGCCACTGAAGCTTTCTTT. This gives the protein CAWSLLTAATEAFF.

The CDR3: CASSATGTEKETQYF. The CDR3 DNA reads as TGTGCCAGCAGTGCCACCGGGACAGAGAAAGAGACCCAGTACTTC. This chain connects TRBV2 to TRBJ2-5, with TRBD1 identical over 7 bases. Trimming cost V 4 bases and J 3 bases; bases outside gene matches: 8. From germline, CDR1 is SNHLY and CDR2 FYNNEI. There are 15 residues in the CDR3. The whole variable domain, filled in from reference TRBV2 and TRBJ2-5, reads EPEVTQTPSHQVTQMGQEVILRCVPISNHLYFYWYRQILGQKVEFLVSFYNNEISEKSEIFDDQFSVERPDGSNFTLKIRSTKLEDSAMYFCASSATGTEKETQYFGPGTRLLVL.

The chain combines TRBV27 with TRBJ1-1, with a weak D call TRBD1 (6 bases). This CDR3 has 19 amino acids. Trimming removed 5 bases from V and 5 bases from J, with 30 bases in between. Looked up from germline, CDR1 is MNHEY and CDR2 is SMNVEV (reference sequence). The CDR3 sequence: CASSPRPSSSRGGGTEAFF. CDR3 DNA: TGTGCCAGCAGTCCCCGCCCCTCCTCGAGTCGGGGAGGGGGGACTGAAGCTTTCTTT.

V gene TRBV19 combines with J gene TRBJ2-7; 8 bases are a match to TRBD1. The CDR3 has 13 amino acids. The ends lost 9 bases at V and 3 bases at J; junction bases unmatched: 7. Germline V gives CDR1 LNHDA, CDR2 SQIVND (reference sequence). The chain's CDR3 is CARPDREIYEQYF. CDR3 in DNA: TGTGCCAGGCCGGACAGGGAAATCTACGAGCAGTACTTC.

The CDR3 reads CASNRGTGDEQYF. CDR3 in DNA: TGTGCCAGTAACCGCGGGACCGGGGACGAGCAGTACTTC. V is TRBV19 and J is TRBJ2-7; the D gene is possibly TRBD2 (6 bases). V lost 7 bases and J 5 bases, leaving 15 bases between the germline ends. The CDR3 is 13 amino acids. Germline V lookup: CDR1 LNHDA, CDR2 SQIVND (reference sequence).

The CDR3, as DNA: TGTGCCAGCAGCTTAGGGCGGAATGAAAAACTGTTTTTT. Protein sequence: CASSLGRNEKLFF. The chain is built from TRBV7-2 and TRBJ1-4; no firm D call. CDR3 length equals 13 residues. Germline V gene lookup returns CDR1 SGHTA and CDR2 FQGNSA. Between the trimmed V and J ends, which lost 1 base and 5 bases, there was a span of 5 bases.

The genes are TRBV7-8 and TRBJ1-5, with D perhaps TRBD1 (5 bases). Between the trimmed V and J ends, which lost 5 bases and 6 bases, there was a span of 14 bases. Germline values: CDR1 SGHVS, CDR2 FQNEAQ. The CDR3 length is 14 residues. CDR3 nucleotide sequence: TGTGCCAGCAGCCATAATGGGGGGGGTCAGCCCCAGCATTTT. It codes for CASSHNGGGQPQHF.

This clone was found a few times. V usage is TRBV7-2 and J usage is TRBJ1-2; D ambiguous. With 2 bases removed from V and 4 bases from J, the gap between germline ends came to 8 bases. The CDR3 covers 13 residues. The V gene's germline CDR1 is SGHTA and CDR2 FQGNSA. The CDR3 reads CASSLSQLYGYTF. CDR3 in DNA: TGTGCCAGCAGCTTATCACAGCTCTATGGCTACACCTTC. The entire variable domain, with the rest obtained from reference TRBV7-2 and TRBJ1-2, is as follows: GAGVSQSPSNKVTEKGKDVELRCDPISGHTALYWYRQSLGQGLEFLIYFQGNSAPDKSGLPSDRFSAERTGGSVSTLTIQRTQQEDSAVYLCASSLSQLYGYTFGSGTRLTVV.

Note on this clone: Other DNA sequences of this sample code for an identical CDR3. Here the CDR3 reads CASSWTGRDTEAFF. CDR3 coding DNA: TGTGCCAGCAGTTGGACAGGGCGGGACACTGAAGCTTTCTTT. The rearrangement uses TRBV6-5 and TRBJ1-1, with 8 nucleotides matching TRBD1. The CDR3 length is 14 residues. From germline, CDR1 is MNHEY and CDR2 SVGAGI. V was clipped by 4 bases and J by 3 bases; unmatched bases: 4.

The gene calls are TRBV27 and TRBJ2-7; TRBD1 matches at 9 bases. CDR3 size: 16 residues. CDR1 and CDR2 (germline): MNHEY, SMNVEV (reference sequence). The ends lost 5 bases at V and 7 bases at J; junction bases unmatched: 15. CDR3 nucleotides: TGTGCCAGCAGTATACTGACAGGGGGGTTTAGGGTTGAGCAGTACTTC. Translation gives CASSILTGGFRVEQYF.

This chain connects TRBV5-1 to TRBJ2-7; 10 positions agree with TRBD1. CDR3 size: 15 residues. J was trimmed by 4 bases and V by 2 bases; bases with no gene match: 6. Germline V lookup: CDR1 SGHRS, CDR2 YFSETQ. CDR3 nucleotides: TGCGCCAGCAGCTTCGAAGGGACAGGGGTTTACGAGCAGTACTTC. It yields the protein CASSFEGTGVYEQYF.

This clone turned up a few times. The chain links TRBV12-5 to TRBJ2-5; no clear D. Germline values: CDR1 LGHNT, CDR2 FRNRAP. This CDR3 comprises 16 residues. Trimming cost V 1 base and J 0 bases, with 12 bases left between them. The CDR3 here is CASGLDQFSYQETQYF. DNA for the CDR3: TGTGCTAGTGGTTTGGATCAGTTTTCATACCAAGAGACCCAGTACTTC.

A few counts support this clone. The chain recombines TRBV16 with TRBJ1-2; D gene unclear. Between the trimmed V and J ends, which lost 2 bases and 6 bases, there was a span of 7 bases. CDR1 KGHSY and CDR2 FQNENV come from the germline V gene. The CDR3 is 12 residues long. CDR3: CASSQSGHGYTF. CDR3 nucleotide sequence: TGTGCCAGCAGCCAAAGCGGCCATGGCTACACCTTC.

This clone showed up just once. The chain joins TRBV5-1 to TRBJ1-2, with TRBD1 matching over 8 bases. The CDR3 is 17 residues long. The J segment lost 2 bases and the V segment lost 0 bases, leaving 9 bases of the junction unmatched. Looked up from germline, CDR1 is SGHRS and CDR2 is YFSETQ. CDR3 region: CASSLGAGGEGNYGYTF. The DNA of the CDR3 is TGCGCCAGCAGCTTGGGGGCAGGGGGCGAAGGAAACTATGGCTACACCTTC.

J is TRBJ1-2 and V is TRBV24-1, with a weak D call TRBD1 (5 bases). Per germline, CDR1 KGHDR and CDR2 SFDVKD. There are 12 residues in the CDR3. V lost 3 bases and J 7 bases, leaving 8 bases between the germline ends. The CDR3 DNA sequence: TGTGCCACCAGTGATGGACACCGTGGCTACACCTTC. Translating it yields CATSDGHRGYTF.

A few counts support this clone. The J gene is TRBJ2-3, the V gene TRBV18, with TRBD2 matching 8 bases. CDR3 length: 16 amino acids. Germline CDR1 and CDR2: KGHSH and LQKENI. The junction had 10 bases not matched to a gene; V was cut back by 4 bases and J by 4 bases. The CDR3 loop is CASSLTGLVASDTQYF. The DNA for the CDR3 is TGTGCCAGCTCACTTACGGGACTAGTGGCCTCAGATACGCAGTATTTT.

The chain combines TRBV5-1 with TRBJ2-3; weak D call: TRBD2 (5 bases). The CDR3 contains 13 residues. V lost 5 bases to trimming and J lost 4 bases, with 11 bases between them. Looked up from germline, CDR1 is SGHRS and CDR2 is YFSETQ. CDR3 DNA sequence: TGCGCCAGCAGGGACTCTGTCGCAGATACGCAGTATTTT. Its translation is CASRDSVADTQYF. Looking up the rest from reference TRBV5-1 and TRBJ2-3 gives the full variable domain: KAGVTQTPRYLIKTRGQQVTLSCSPISGHRSVSWYQQTPGQGLQFLFEYFSETQRNKGNFPGRFSGRQFSNSRSEMNVSTLELGDSALYLCASRDSVADTQYFGPGTRLTVL.

This clone turned up a few times. The chain couples TRBV11-2 to TRBJ2-1, with 12 bases fitting TRBD2. Germline V gives CDR1 SGHAT, CDR2 FQNNGV. The junction had 8 bases not matched to a gene; V was cut back by 5 bases and J by 9 bases. This CDR3 region has 15 residues. DNA for the CDR3: TGTGCCAGCAGCCCTCTAGTGACTAGCGGGGGTGAGCAGTTCTTC. Protein: CASSPLVTSGGEQFF.

The chain employs TRBV5-1 and TRBJ1-6; D possibly corresponds to TRBD1 (5 bases). The V gene lost 4 bases and the J gene lost 5 bases, with 16 bases spanning the gap. The CDR3 is 16 amino acids. The germline gives CDR1 SGHRS, CDR2 YFSETQ. The DNA for the CDR3 is TGCGCCAGCAGCCCTGCCGGGGGGAGAGATAATTCACCCCTCCACTTT. It translates to CASSPAGGRDNSPLHF. The full variable domain, completed using reference TRBV5-1 and TRBJ1-6, is KAGVTQTPRYLIKTRGQQVTLSCSPISGHRSVSWYQQTPGQGLQFLFEYFSETQRNKGNFPGRFSGRQFSNSRSEMNVSTLELGDSALYLCASSPAGGRDNSPLHFGNGTRLTVT.

The J gene is TRBJ2-7, the V gene TRBV5-1; 7 positions agree with TRBD1. This CDR3 spans 12 amino acids. The germline V gene encodes CDR1 SGHRS and CDR2 YFSETQ. V trimming: 4 bases; J trimming: 7 bases; junction bases outside the gene matches: 5. DNA of the CDR3: TGCGCCAGCAGCAACAGGGGACAAGAGCAGTACTTC. Residues: CASSNRGQEQYF.

The genes are TRBV7-9 and TRBJ2-5; D is possibly TRBD1 (7 bases). The CDR3 is made up of 15 amino acids. The germline V and J ends were trimmed by 5 bases and 2 bases, with 15 bases remaining between them. Germline CDR1 SEHNR, CDR2 FQNEAQ (reference sequence). The CDR3 bases are TGTGCCAGCAGCCCGGGGGACAGACTTCAAGAGACCCAGTACTTC. It specifies CASSPGDRLQETQYF.

This chain joins TRBV11-2 and TRBJ2-5; 10 bases map to TRBD2. V lost 4 bases to trimming and J lost 2 bases; unmatched junction nucleotides: 4. The CDR3 consists of 15 residues. Germline CDR1 is SGHAT and CDR2 is FQNNGV. Here the CDR3 reads CASSSGAGGQETQYF. Written as DNA, the CDR3 is TGTGCCAGCAGCTCCGGAGCGGGGGGGCAAGAGACCCAGTACTTC.

V gene TRBV27 combines with J gene TRBJ2-3; a weak D match, TRBD2 (5 bases). The V gene's germline CDR1 is MNHEY and CDR2 SMNVEV (reference sequence). V lost 3 bases, J lost 4 bases, and 11 bases lay in between. The CDR3 is 14 residues long. The CDR3 protein is CASSFGSSPDTQYF. The CDR3 DNA follows: TGTGCCAGCAGTTTTGGGAGCTCCCCAGATACGCAGTATTTT.

This chain joins TRBV5-1 and TRBJ2-5, with D unresolved. The CDR3 has 13 residues. Germline V gene lookup returns CDR1 SGHRS and CDR2 YFSETQ. V was pared by 5 bases and J by 2 bases, with 10 bases between. The CDR3 sequence is CASRLTGQETQYF. The CDR3 nucleotides are TGCGCCAGCAGATTGACCGGGCAAGAGACCCAGTACTTC.